This entry describes one T cell receptor beta chain. What it binds is not known. CDR1 and CDR2 (germline): GTSNPN, SVGIG (reference sequence). The CDR3 has 12 residues. V shed 7 bases and J 9 bases; nucleotides not matched to a gene: 4. Produced via immunoSEQ multiplex PCR; TCRdb's table is partial and in-frame only. The sample holds over 2 million clones, around 95% seen once. This specimen belongs to a study of shared clonotypes between healthy human individuals. Study results and limitations: Naive CD4 clonotypes overlapped across a few donors at approximately 4.5%.

V is TRBV30 and J is TRBJ2-5; TRBD2 aligns across 14 bases. The origin of this receptor is a young man in good health. The sequenced sample was naive CD4+ T cells sorted from blood. Subset here: CD45RA+ positively selected. In DNA, the CDR3 is TGTGCCTTGACTAGCGGGGGGGCGTCCCAGTACTTC. This translates into CALTSGGASQYF.